One T cell receptor (beta chain) is described in this entry. The antigen remains unidentified. Trimming removed 1 base from V and 4 bases from J; junction bases left unmatched: 9. There are 17 residues in the CDR3. Germline lookup yields CDR1 SGHAT and CDR2 FQNNGV. This sample stems from a study of shared clonotypes between healthy human individuals. Study findings and constraints: Depth was large, yet rarefaction showed that sorted-subset sequencing was incomplete. Some naive CD4 clonotypes, about 5.5%, turned up in common across four donors.

Several immunoSEQ plates held equal portions of the genomic DNA taken from each subset. The assay was immunoSEQ multiplex PCR, and TCRdb's table has in-frame clones only and misses some. Here the sample spans hundreds of thousands of clones, more than 75% being singletons. The specimen sequenced was memory CD8+ T cells sorted from blood. Subset noted: CD45RO+ cells pooled with CCR7-negative TemRA cells. This receptor was identified in a man between 18 and 29 years old in good health. The genes are TRBV11-2 and TRBJ2-7, with 11 nucleotides matching TRBD2. The CDR3 nucleotides are TGTGCCAGCAGCTTAGTAGCGGGGGGGAGATTCGGGTACGAGCAGTACTTC. It translates to CASSLVAGGRFGYEQYF.